This T cell receptor beta chain was observed in a study of control samples from healthy donors and cancer patients (dated by TCRdb to 2018 to 2020). Receptor libraries were prepared by the immunoSEQ multiplex PCR assay. TCRdb retrieved this table from immuneACCESS and kept in-frame rearrangements only. Not all clones are present; in checked studies, unresolved V genes account for under half, and no reason is known for the remainder. Across this sample there are tens of thousands of clones, with roughly 89% seen only once. About 1.9% of the sample rests with the top ten. Concerning this clone: Its antigen is currently not known. No quality values exist for individual bases; no much larger clone is one base distant.

Based on the germline V gene (reference sequence), the CDR1 and CDR2 sequences are LGHDT and YNNKEL. V gives up 4 bases and J gives up 4 bases, and the segment between their germline ends measures 20 bases. The CDR3 runs 17 amino acids, cysteine and phenylalanine included. The DNA shown is the 51-base CDR3, in frame from base 1. Sample: PBMCs. The rearrangement joined TRBV3-1 (or the pseudogene TRBV3-2) to TRBJ2-4; the D gene lacks a confident call. This sequence originates from a woman aged 55 to 70 with head and neck cancer. The CDR3 corresponds to CASSRVNPICKKNIQYF. The nucleotides read TGTGCCAGCAGCCGGGTTAATCCCATTTGCAAAAAAAACATTCAGTACTTC.